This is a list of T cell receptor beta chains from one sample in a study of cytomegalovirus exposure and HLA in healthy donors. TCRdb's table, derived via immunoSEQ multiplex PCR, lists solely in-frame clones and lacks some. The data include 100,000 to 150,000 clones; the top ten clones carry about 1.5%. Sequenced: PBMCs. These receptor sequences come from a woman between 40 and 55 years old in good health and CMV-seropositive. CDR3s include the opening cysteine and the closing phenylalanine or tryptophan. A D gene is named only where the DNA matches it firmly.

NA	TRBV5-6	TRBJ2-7	CASSLSGFEQYF	TGTGCCAGCAGCTTGTCAGGGTTCGAGCAGTACTTC
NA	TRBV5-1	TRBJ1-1	CASSSNQGGKWGVTEAFF	TGCGCCAGCAGCTCCAACCAGGGTGGGAAATGGGGTGTCACTGAAGCTTTCTTT
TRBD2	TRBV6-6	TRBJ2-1	CASCQAGGSNEQFF	TGTGCCAGCTGTCAGGCGGGAGGTTCCAATGAGCAGTTCTTC
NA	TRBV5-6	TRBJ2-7	CASSTGSGAYEQYF	TGTGCCAGCAGCACCGGTTCGGGGGCCTACGAGCAGTACTTC
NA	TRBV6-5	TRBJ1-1	CASYRTANTEAFF	TGTGCCAGCTATCGGACAGCGAACACTGAAGCTTTCTTT
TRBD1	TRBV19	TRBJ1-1	CASRDTGVRRTEAFF	TGTGCCAGTAGGGACACAGGGGTAAGAAGGACTGAAGCTTTCTTT
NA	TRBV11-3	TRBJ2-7	CASGLAGSYEQYF	TGTGCCAGCGGGCTCGCGGGGTCCTACGAGCAGTACTTC
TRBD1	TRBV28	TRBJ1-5	CASSSSGTDHQPQHF	TGTGCCAGCAGTTCATCCGGGACAGACCATCAGCCCCAGCATTTT
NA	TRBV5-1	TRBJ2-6	CASSVGETGANVLTF	TGCGCCAGCAGCGTGGGAGAGACTGGGGCCAACGTCCTGACTTTC
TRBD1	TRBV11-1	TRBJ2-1	CASSLTRQGAYNEQFF	TGTGCCAGCAGCCTCACCCGACAGGGAGCCTACAATGAGCAGTTCTTC
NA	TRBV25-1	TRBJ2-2	CASSELDSAQNTGELFF	TGTGCCAGCAGTGAGCTCGACAGCGCCCAGAACACCGGGGAGCTGTTTTTT
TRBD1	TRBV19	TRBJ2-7	CASSKRLADGTGGQYF	TGTGCCAGTAGTAAACGGTTAGCCGACGGGACAGGGGGGCAGTACTTC
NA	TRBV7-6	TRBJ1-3	CASSAGRSGNTIYF	TGTGCCAGCAGTGCGGGGAGGTCCGGAAACACCATATATTTT
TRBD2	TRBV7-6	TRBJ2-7	CASSHPGLAGQYREQYF	TGTGCCAGCAGCCATCCGGGACTAGCGGGACAGTATCGGGAGCAGTACTTC
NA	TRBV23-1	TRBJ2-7	CASSQTRGYEQYF	TGCGCCAGCAGTCAAACGAGGGGGTACGAGCAGTACTTC
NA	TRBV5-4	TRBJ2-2	CASSSQTGPNTGELFF	TGTGCCAGCAGCTCCCAGACAGGACCGAACACCGGGGAGCTGTTTTTT
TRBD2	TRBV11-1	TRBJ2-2	CASSLARGRGTGELFF	TGTGCCAGCAGCTTAGCGCGCGGGAGAGGGACCGGGGAGCTGTTTTTT
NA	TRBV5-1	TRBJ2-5	CASHTEGGETQYF	TGCGCCAGCCACACGGAAGGAGGGGAGACCCAGTACTTC